The clone carrying this T cell receptor beta chain was seen once. Antigen specificity is unknown. CDR3 size: 13 residues. Trimming took 0 bases from V and 9 from J, leaving 9 bases between them. This sample was taken from a study of Ad26.COV2.S vaccination and SARS-CoV-2 variants. The overall study: Recipients of Ad26.COV2.S got it intramuscularly, once or twice 56 days apart.

Produced via immunoSEQ multiplex PCR; TCRdb's table is partial and in-frame only. In the table there are around 380,000 clones, about 88% of which are singletons. Treatment meaning: approximately 18 received Ad26.COV2.S at low or high dose, single or two shots; 5 received placebo; per-sample allocation not given. Sampling was done on day 63 after the first vaccine or placebo injection. General study points: Analyses of TCR breadth and depth may have underestimated total T cell responses. Vaccine recipients showed a spike-specific TCR breadth that was higher than in placebo recipients.

The sample was peripheral blood, taken in a trial of Ad26.COV2.S vaccine versus placebo. This TCR was sampled from a person between 18 and 65 years old who received the Ad26.COV2.S COVID-19 vaccine or a placebo. This chain connects TRBV12-3 or TRBV12-4 to TRBJ2-1, with D perhaps TRBD1 or TRBD2 (5 bases each). The CDR3 nucleotides read TGTGCCAGCAGTTTAGCCGGGACCATTGAGCAGTTCTTC. The encoded protein is CASSLAGTIEQFF.